Presented here are 5 T cell receptor beta chains from one specimen sequenced in a study of brain T cells in children with intractable seizures (dated by TCRdb to about 2021). Explained via the paper, the time point label denotes: blood from clinic visit 5 months post-surgery; TSC patient then seizure free. The library was obtained by the immunoSEQ multiplex PCR assay. TCRdb carries this immuneACCESS record with in-frame sequences only. Its versions omit some clonotypes, under half of them owing to an unresolved V gene in the studies checked, with the rest unexplained. In this sample the table shows 300,000 to 400,000 clones, over 90% of which occur a single time. The ten most abundant clones make up 4.5% to 7% of the sample. The material was peripheral blood, obtained 5 to 6 months after surgery. These receptors originate from a boy in the first two years of life with tuberous sclerosis and intractable seizures.

The V and J genes are TRBV5-1 and TRBJ2-3, with a tentative D call TRBD2 (7 bases). The germline CDR1 and CDR2 sequences are SGHRS and YFSETQ. CDR3 length: 14 residues. Trimming removed 4 bases from V and 5 bases from J, with 14 bases in between. CDR3 region: CASSTGQREDTQYF. For the CDR3, the DNA is TGCGCCAGCAGCACCGGACAGCGGGAAGATACGCAGTATTTT.

V usage is TRBV7-6 and J usage is TRBJ1-1; a weak D match, TRBD1 (5 bases). V gave up 3 bases and J gave up 1 base, with 15 bases separating them. This CDR3 comprises 16 residues. Looked up from germline, CDR1 is SGHVS and CDR2 is FNYEAQ. The CDR3 sequence is CASSFGSGLENTEAFF. DNA for the CDR3: TGTGCCAGCAGCTTTGGGTCAGGGCTAGAGAACACTGAAGCTTTCTTT. Together with reference TRBV7-6 and TRBJ1-1, the CDR3 gives the full variable domain: GAGVSQSPRYKVTKRGQDVALRCDPISGHVSLYWYRQALGQGPEFLTYFNYEAQQDKSGLPNDRFSAERPEGSISTLTIQRTEQRDSAMYRCASSFGSGLENTEAFFGQGTRLTVV.

This clone appeared once. V is TRBV7-2 and J is TRBJ2-7; unclear D gene. From germline, CDR1 is SGHTA and CDR2 FQGNSA. This CDR3 is built from 14 residues. Trimming took 1 base from V and 3 from J, leaving 10 bases between them. The CDR3 coding sequence is TGTGCCAGCAGCTTAGGTCTGGACCGCTACGAGCAGTACTTC. It encodes CASSLGLDRYEQYF.

The chain links TRBV19 to TRBJ2-5; 9 bases align to TRBD2. V shed 3 bases, J shed 2 bases, and the junction held 13 bases outside the gene matches. There are 18 residues in the CDR3. Per germline, CDR1 LNHDA and CDR2 SQIVND (reference sequence). In DNA form, the CDR3 reads TGTGCCAGTAGTATGTTACTAGCGGGCTCAAAGATTCAAGAGACCCAGTACTTC. Its protein is CASSMLLAGSKIQETQYF.

V gene TRBV3-1 (or the pseudogene TRBV3-2) combines with J gene TRBJ2-1; TRBD2 might be the D (5 bases). The V end lost 4 bases, the J end lost 6 bases, and 16 bases lay between the germline ends. This CDR3 spans 15 amino acids. Germline loops: CDR1 LGHDT, CDR2 YNNKEL (reference sequence). CDR3 bases: TGTGCCAGCAGCCGCCCCGGCCGAGGGATCAATGAGCAGTTCTTC. It codes for CASSRPGRGINEQFF.